These 20 T cell receptor beta chains originate from one sample sequenced in a study of T cells in Graves' hyperthyroidism and ophthalmopathy. Amplified TCR beta CDR3 regions derived from RNA transcripts. During a first-round RT-PCR of the TCR CDR3, the HTBI primer set was used. TCRdb processed the multiplex PCR reads anew with MiXCR; each CDR3 protein has one entry. The sample lists roughly 56,000 distinct CDR3 sequences, around 50% occurring once. Sequences were obtained from blood. The source of these receptors is a woman aged 30 to 39 with Graves' ophthalmopathy.

This clonotype was seen ten or more times. The chain employs TRBV28 and TRBJ1-1; D remains unclear. The CDR3 totals 12 residues. In germline, CDR1 is MDHEN, CDR2 SYDVKM. V was pared by 5 bases and J by 11 bases, with 15 bases between. The CDR3: CASSTLQEMAFF. The CDR3 bases are TGTGCCAGCAGTACCTTGCAGGAGATGGCTTTCTTT.

The chain employs TRBV24-1 and TRBJ2-5; D possibly corresponds to TRBD1 (5 bases). Trimming took 5 bases from V and 9 from J, leaving 15 bases between them. CDR1 and CDR2 (germline): KGHDR, SFDVKD. This CDR3 spans 13 amino acids. As DNA, the CDR3 is TGTGCCACCAGTGGTTGGGGCAATCAGCCCCAGTACTTC. It encodes CATSGWGNQPQYF.

This clonotype was detected only a few times. The V call is TRBV25-1, the J call TRBJ1-2; D perhaps matches TRBD1 (5 bases). This CDR3 has 17 residues. From germline, CDR1 is MGHDK and CDR2 SYGVNS. V lost 7 bases, J lost 0 bases, and 21 bases lay in between. CDR3 DNA: TGTGCCAGCAACCCCTCGGGCCAGGGCCTGCCTAACTATGGCTACACCTTC. It specifies CASNPSGQGLPNYGYTF.

This clonotype was observed at least ten times. The chain is built from TRBV7-8 and TRBJ2-7; 7 nucleotides agree with TRBD1. The CDR3 sequence is 14 residues long. After removal of 3 bases from V and 0 bases from J, the junction contained 2 bases not matched to a gene. CDR1 is SGHVS, CDR2 FQNEAQ, per germline. CDR3 in amino acids: CASSFRQGSYEQYF. CDR3 in DNA: TGTGCCAGCAGCTTTCGACAGGGCTCCTACGAGCAGTACTTC.

The V gene is TRBV5-1, the J gene TRBJ2-5, with no clear D. CDR1 and CDR2 from the germline V gene are SGHRS and YFSETQ. The CDR3 consists of 14 residues. Trimming pared 0 bases from V and 2 bases from J, leaving 8 bases between. The DNA for the CDR3 is TGCGCCAGCAGCTTGGACGGGTCTCAAGAGACCCAGTACTTC. The encoded protein is CASSLDGSQETQYF.

Many counts were recorded for this clonotype. The chain links TRBV15 to TRBJ2-2; D call uncertain. CDR1 and CDR2 from the germline V gene are LNHNV and YYDKDF (reference sequence). The V gene lost 0 bases and the J gene lost 4 bases, with 12 bases spanning the gap. The CDR3 consists of 16 residues. The CDR3 coding sequence is TGTGCCACCAGCAGAGATTATCCCCCCCGCACCGGGGAGCTGTTTTTT. Translating it yields CATSRDYPPRTGELFF.

With regard to this clonotype: This likely comes from a read error, as the CDR3 has no conserved phenylalanine or tryptophan at its end. The chain couples TRBV14 to TRBJ2-2, with D possibly being TRBD1 (6 bases). Germline V lookup: CDR1 SGHDN, CDR2 FVKESK. V was trimmed by 4 bases and J by 6 bases, leaving 21 bases between them. CDR3 length: 17 amino acids. The CDR3 loop is CASSPYVGTSGAGELFV. The CDR3, as DNA: TGTGCCAGCAGCCCTTACGTGGGGACAAGTGGGGCCGGGGAGCTGTTTGTT.

The chain is built from TRBV13 and TRBJ1-5, with D perhaps TRBD1 (5 bases). V lost 6 bases to trimming and J lost 3 bases, with 18 bases between them. This CDR3 region has 16 residues. Germline V gene sequence: CDR1 PRHDT, CDR2 FYEKMQ (reference sequence). The CDR3, as DNA: TGTGCCAGCAGTTACTATCTGGGGCAGGCCAATCAGCCCCAGCATTTT. This translates into CASSYYLGQANQPQHF.

This clonotype has ten or more counts. The J gene is TRBJ2-7, the V gene TRBV7-2; 12 bases are a match to TRBD2. Judging by the DNA end, TRBJ2-3 fits better; the J call may be wrong. Germline V gene lookup returns CDR1 SGHTA and CDR2 FQGNSA. This CDR3 spans 14 amino acids. CDR3 region: CASSSSTSGSPQYF. The CDR3 nucleotides are TGTGCCAGCAGCTCCTCGACTAGCGGGAGTCCGCAGTATTTT.

Concerning this clonotype: The junction shows a germline mismatch at one end, possibly a read error. The chain uses TRBV20-1 and TRBJ2-1; D perhaps matches TRBD1 (6 bases). CDR3 length: 15 residues. In germline, CDR1 is DFQATT, CDR2 SNEGSKA (reference sequence). CDR3 in amino acids: CSAGDHRTARNEQFF. CDR3 nucleotides: TGCAGTGCTGGAGATCACAGGACAGCGCGCAATGAGCAGTTCTTC.

The gene calls are TRBV7-3 and TRBJ1-4; D call uncertain. The CDR3 sequence is 15 residues long. From germline, CDR1 is SGHTA and CDR2 FQGTGA. Deletions cut 5 bases from V and 4 bases from J, with 14 bases between. Written as DNA, the CDR3 is TGTGCCAGCAGCCCAGGAGTGTCAGATAATGAAAAACTGTTTTTT. Translated, it gives CASSPGVSDNEKLFF.

This clonotype was detected many times. The DNA for the CDR3 is TGTGCCAGCAGCTTGGCATCCTATGGCTACACCTTC. Its protein is CASSLASYGYTF. This sequence joins TRBV5-6 and TRBJ1-2; D gene uncertain. Germline V lookup: CDR1 SGHDT, CDR2 YYEEEE. V was clipped by 0 bases and J by 4 bases, with 4 bases between them. The CDR3 is 12 residues long.

The table lists this clonotype with many counts. The genes are TRBV28 and TRBJ2-7; 9 positions match TRBD2. CDR3 size: 14 residues. Trimming cost V 5 bases and J 0 bases; bases outside gene matches: 2. CDR1 and CDR2 from the germline V gene are MDHEN and SYDVKM. CDR3 DNA sequence: TGTGCCAGCAGTAGCGGGAGGACCTCCTACGAGCAGTACTTC. This translates into CASSSGRTSYEQYF.

This clonotype was seen many times. V gene TRBV9 combines with J gene TRBJ2-1; D is unclear. The CDR3 has 15 amino acids. V was shortened by 0 bases and J by 0 bases, with 7 bases between the two germline ends. Germline-derived CDR1 and CDR2 are SGDLS and YYNGEE. For the CDR3, the DNA is TGTGCCAGCAGCGTAGGCCAGAGCTCCTACAATGAGCAGTTCTTC. This sequence encodes CASSVGQSSYNEQFF.

This clonotype showed up many times. The gene calls are TRBV9 and TRBJ2-1; 7 bases agree with TRBD2. Germline lookup yields CDR1 SGDLS and CDR2 YYNGEE. V trimming: 1 base; J trimming: 6 bases; junction bases outside the gene matches: 7. The CDR3 spans 15 residues. The CDR3 is CASSVLGGGGNEQFF. CDR3 DNA sequence: TGTGCCAGCAGCGTATTGGGGGGGGGAGGCAATGAGCAGTTCTTC.

In its sample, this clonotype was seen many times. This chain connects TRBV28 to TRBJ2-1, with D possibly being TRBD2 (6 bases). The length of the CDR3 is 11 residues. V was pared by 7 bases and J by 9 bases, with 10 bases between. The V gene's germline CDR1 is MDHEN and CDR2 SYDVKM. As DNA, the CDR3 is TGTGCCAGCACTCCGGGAGCTGAGCAGTTCTTC. Protein product: CASTPGAEQFF.

The count of this clonotype is one. The junction departs from the called germline gene at one end, perhaps through a read error. The chain combines TRBV14 with TRBJ2-1; D remains unclear. CDR1 and CDR2 from the germline V gene are SGHDN and FVKESK. The CDR3 is 15 amino acids. In DNA form, the CDR3 reads TGTGCCAGCAGCCAAGATCGGCAGTCCTACAGTGAGCAGTTCTTC. It is translated as CASSQDRQSYSEQFF.

As for this clonotype: As the CDR3 is not closed by the conserved phenylalanine or tryptophan, this likely results from a read error. The chain joins TRBV7-7 to TRBJ2-2; D remains unclear. In germline, CDR1 is SSHAT, CDR2 FNYEAQ (reference sequence). The CDR3 runs to 14 residues. The CDR3 DNA follows: TGTGCTAGCAAGTCTCCTCATAACACCGGGGAGCTGTTTTCT. Protein: CASKSPHNTGELFS.

This clonotype was found many times. The V and J genes are TRBV7-3 and TRBJ2-7; TRBD1 matches 7 bases. The CDR3 sequence is 16 residues long. V lost 0 bases to trimming and J lost 2 bases; unmatched junction nucleotides: 7. Germline-derived CDR1 and CDR2 are SGHTA and FQGTGA. The CDR3 sequence: CASSLTPLTGAYEQYF. CDR3 DNA sequence: TGTGCCAGCAGCTTAACCCCTTTAACAGGGGCCTACGAGCAGTACTTC.

This clonotype was picked up one time. V is TRBV10-3 and J is TRBJ2-5; TRBD2 matches at 9 bases. CDR1 is ENHRY and CDR2 is SYGVKD in the germline V gene. V gave up 5 bases and J gave up 4 bases; unmatched junction bases: 5. The CDR3 is made up of 14 amino acids. CDR3 protein: CAISPGLAPETQYF. CDR3 coding DNA: TGTGCCATCAGTCCGGGACTAGCTCCAGAGACCCAGTACTTC.